In its sample, the clone carrying this T cell receptor beta chain was seen a few times. The antigen is unknown. The length of the CDR3 is 14 residues. Germline-derived CDR1 and CDR2 are LGHNA and YSLEER. The V gene lost 0 bases and the J gene lost 2 bases, with 5 bases spanning the gap. This sample is drawn from a study of CD8+ T cells in alopecia areata. Study background: Tofacitinib exposure lasted 6 to 18 months, followed by 6 months off drug. Study-level results: Scalp clonality dropped significantly under tofacitinib, as did expanded CD8+ top-100 clones. When scalp samples are sequenced, resident alphabeta T cells of normal skin are also captured.

Sample treatment: oral pan-JAK inhibitor, 5-10 mg twice daily. RNA extraction was followed by reverse transcription into cDNA, which acted as the sequencing template. Generated by immunoSEQ multiplex PCR, the TCRdb table keeps only in-frame clones and is missing some. The sample carries 60,000 to 85,000 clones, around 29% recorded once. The source was CD8+ T cells sorted from blood, collected at week 4, from a patient treated with tofacitinib. This clonotype was obtained from a human donor with alopecia areata. This chain links TRBV4-3 with TRBJ2-1; D unclear. CDR3 in amino acids: CASSQESTYNEQFF. The DNA for the CDR3 is TGCGCCAGCAGCCAAGAATCTACCTACAATGAGCAGTTCTTC.